A single sample gave rise to the 31 T cell receptor beta chains below, sequenced in a study of cytomegalovirus exposure and HLA in healthy donors. The PCR used 60 Vbeta and 13 Jbeta primers. Profiled with immunoSEQ multiplex PCR; TCRdb holds only in-frame clones, not every one. This table has over 250,000 clones, more than 80% appearing once. The sample consisted of PBMCs. All receptors come from a man in his forties in good health and CMV-seropositive.

This chain uses TRBV11-2 with TRBJ2-5; 7 nucleotides match TRBD2. Germline V gene data show CDR1 as SGHAT and CDR2 as FQNNGV. V dropped 4 bases and J dropped 2; count of bases not matched to a gene: 7. This CDR3 region has 15 residues. The CDR3 coding sequence is TGTGCCAGCAGCTGGGGGGGGAACCGTCAAGAGACCCAGTACTTC. This sequence encodes CASSWGGNRQETQYF. Combining the CDR3 with reference TRBV11-2 and TRBJ2-5 gives the whole variable domain EAGVAQSPRYKIIEKRQSVAFWCNPISGHATLYWYQQILGQGPKLLIQFQNNGVVDDSQLPKDRFSAERLKGVDSTLKIQPAKLEDSAVYLCASSWGGNRQETQYFGPGTRLLVL.

The V call is TRBV19, the J call TRBJ2-7; D may be TRBD1 (5 bases). CDR3 length: 14 amino acids. The V and J ends lost 2 bases and 5 bases respectively, with 13 bases between them. Germline lookup yields CDR1 LNHDA and CDR2 SQIVND (reference sequence). DNA of the CDR3: TGTGCCAGTAGTATAACGCTAGGGGTCCACGAGCAGTACTTC. Translating it yields CASSITLGVHEQYF.

In this sample, this clone turned up once. The chain links TRBV4-1 to TRBJ2-7; possibly TRBD2 for D (6 bases). Per germline, CDR1 MGHRA and CDR2 YSYEKL. V lost 4 bases, J lost 0 bases, and 13 bases lay in between. The CDR3 is 15 amino acids. The CDR3 loop reads CASSPKLASSYEQYF. The CDR3 region has the DNA TGCGCCAGCAGCCCTAAACTAGCCAGCTCCTACGAGCAGTACTTC.

This sequence joins TRBV15 and TRBJ1-4; TRBD1 matches 7 bases. The CDR3 has 15 amino acids. CDR1 and CDR2 from the germline V gene are LNHNV and YYDKDF (reference sequence). V dropped 1 base and J dropped 5; count of bases not matched to a gene: 4. In DNA form, the CDR3 reads TGTGCCACCAGCAGAGCCGGGACAGCGAATGAAAAACTGTTTTTT. Its translation is CATSRAGTANEKLFF.

V usage is TRBV7-2 and J usage is TRBJ2-1; 9 nucleotides line up with TRBD2. CDR3 size: 17 residues. Germline lookup yields CDR1 SGHTA and CDR2 FQGNSA. V was clipped by 3 bases and J by 8 bases; unmatched bases: 14. The CDR3 spells CASSLRTSERFPHEQFF. CDR3 DNA: TGTGCCAGCAGCTTGCGGACTAGCGAAAGGTTCCCCCATGAGCAGTTCTTC.

The chain is built from TRBV7-9 and TRBJ2-1; TRBD2 aligns across 8 bases. V trimming: 4 bases; J trimming: 4 bases; junction bases outside the gene matches: 12. Germline CDR1 SEHNR, CDR2 FQNEAQ (reference sequence). The CDR3 covers 17 residues. The DNA of the CDR3 is TGTGCCAGCAGCTCCCGGGGGGGCGGGAGTCTGTACAATGAGCAGTTCTTC. Residues: CASSSRGGGSLYNEQFF.

The V and J genes are TRBV25-1 and TRBJ2-3; tentative D call: TRBD1 (6 bases). V was shortened by 6 bases and J by 1 base, with 11 bases between the two germline ends. This CDR3 contains 14 residues. The germline V gene encodes CDR1 MGHDK and CDR2 SYGVNS. This chain's CDR3 is CASSDRSRTDTQYF. In DNA form, the CDR3 reads TGTGCCAGCAGCGACAGGTCTCGCACAGATACGCAGTATTTT. Based on the CDR3 plus reference TRBV25-1 and TRBJ2-3, the full variable domain is EADIYQTPRYLVIGTGKKITLECSQTMGHDKMYWYQQDPGMELHLIHYSYGVNSTEKGDLSSESTVSRIRTEHFPLTLESARPSHTSQYLCASSDRSRTDTQYFGPGTRLTVL.

V usage is TRBV7-6 and J usage is TRBJ2-5; 8 bases map to TRBD1. The junction had 11 bases not matched to a gene; V was cut back by 7 bases and J by 4 bases. This CDR3 region has 15 residues. The germline CDR1 and CDR2 sequences are SGHVS and FNYEAQ. The chain's CDR3 is CASTPLDRGGETQYF. The CDR3 DNA follows: TGTGCCAGCACGCCACTAGACAGGGGAGGAGAGACCCAGTACTTC.

In the case of this clone: Different DNA sequences within this sample yield the same CDR3. The rearrangement links TRBV4-1 to TRBJ1-2, with D possibly being TRBD1 (5 bases). V was cut by 8 bases and J by 5 bases, with 18 bases left in between. In germline, CDR1 is MGHRA, CDR2 YSYEKL. The CDR3 length is 14 residues. Here the CDR3 reads CASAHPGSSYGYTF. The CDR3 nucleotides are TGCGCCAGCGCACACCCAGGGTCTTCTTATGGCTACACCTTC.

The V gene is TRBV28, the J gene TRBJ2-1; D ambiguous. The CDR3 covers 15 residues. V shed 1 base and J shed 0 bases, with 7 bases lying between them. Germline CDR1 is MDHEN and CDR2 is SYDVKM. In nucleotides, the CDR3 is TGTGCCAGCAGTTTATCAATTAGCTCCTACAATGAGCAGTTCTTC. Translation: CASSLSISSYNEQFF.

Concerning this clone: Other DNA sequences from this sample encode an identical CDR3 as well. The chain carries TRBV27 and TRBJ2-7; 7 bases match TRBD1. The CDR3 runs 14 residues. With 3 bases clipped from V and 2 bases from J, the junction kept 4 bases outside the gene matches. The germline V gene has CDR1 MNHEY and CDR2 SMNVEV (reference sequence). The CDR3 protein is CASSFGTATYEQYF. CDR3 nucleotide sequence: TGTGCCAGCAGTTTCGGGACAGCGACCTACGAGCAGTACTTC.

This rearrangement joins TRBV7-2 to TRBJ2-7; 7 bases match TRBD2. V shed 3 bases and J 3 bases; nucleotides not matched to a gene: 17. The germline gives CDR1 SGHTA, CDR2 FQGNSA. The CDR3 covers 18 residues. CDR3 loop: CASSFRTRRQNLNYEQYF. The DNA of the CDR3 is TGTGCCAGCAGCTTTAGGACTAGACGACAGAATCTAAACTACGAGCAGTACTTC.

The chain employs TRBV9 and TRBJ2-5; maybe TRBD1 (6 bases). V was cut by 3 bases and J by 5 bases, with 11 bases left in between. Germline CDR1 is SGDLS and CDR2 is YYNGEE. The CDR3 spans 13 residues. The CDR3 spells CASSDRDQETQYF. CDR3 nucleotides: TGTGCCAGCAGCGACAGGGATCAGGAGACCCAGTACTTC.

This rearrangement joins TRBV5-1 to TRBJ2-1, with TRBD2 matching over 8 bases. After removal of 0 bases from V and 5 bases from J, the junction contained 4 bases not matched to a gene. Germline assignment: CDR1 SGHRS and CDR2 YFSETQ. The CDR3 sequence is 15 residues long. CDR3 in DNA: TGCGCCAGCAGCTTGGGGACTAGCCGCGACAATGAGCAGTTCTTC. It yields the protein CASSLGTSRDNEQFF.

The chain links TRBV7-3 to TRBJ2-3, with D possibly being TRBD2 (6 bases). Trimming cost V 5 bases and J 3 bases, with 18 bases left between them. This CDR3 spans 16 amino acids. The germline V gene encodes CDR1 SGHTA and CDR2 FQGTGA. In DNA, the CDR3 is TGTGCCAGCAGCCAACAACTCGGGAGTGGAACAGATACGCAGTATTTT. Translated: CASSQQLGSGTDTQYF.

This clone was recorded only once. The chain carries TRBV5-4 and TRBJ2-2; 15 nucleotides line up with TRBD2. V was pared by 5 bases and J by 2 bases, with 1 base of the junction left unmatched. Germline assignment: CDR1 SGHNT and CDR2 YYREEE (reference sequence). There are 16 residues in the CDR3. The DNA for the CDR3 is TGTGCCAGCAGGGGACTAGCGGGAGGTAACACCGGGGAGCTGTTTTTT. As protein: CASRGLAGGNTGELFF.

The chain has TRBV2 and TRBJ2-7; 8 bases line up with TRBD2. Germline assignment: CDR1 SNHLY and CDR2 FYNNEI. After removal of 5 bases from V and 0 bases from J, the junction contained 3 bases not matched to a gene. The CDR3 runs to 14 residues. The CDR3 here is CASSRSGSSYEQYF. CDR3 in DNA: TGTGCCAGCAGTCGGAGCGGGAGCTCCTACGAGCAGTACTTC.

This clone has just one count. The chain is built from TRBV28 and TRBJ2-3; TRBD1 matches 7 bases. The CDR3 runs to 14 residues. Germline CDR1 reads MDHEN; CDR2 reads SYDVKM. The J segment lost 1 base and the V segment lost 6 bases, leaving 4 bases of the junction unmatched. The CDR3 sequence: CASSNTGGTDTQYF. Written as DNA, the CDR3 is TGTGCCAGCAGCAATACAGGGGGCACAGATACGCAGTATTTT.

The rearrangement uses TRBV16 and TRBJ2-5, with a weak D call TRBD2 (6 bases). This CDR3 region has 14 residues. V was trimmed by 2 bases and J by 1 base, leaving 8 bases between them. Per germline, CDR1 KGHSY and CDR2 FQNENV. CDR3 sequence (DNA): TGTGCCAGCAGCCAAGTGACTAGCCAAGAGACCCAGTACTTC. Translation gives CASSQVTSQETQYF.

This sequence joins TRBV7-3 and TRBJ2-1; 8 bases fit TRBD2. Germline V gives CDR1 SGHTA, CDR2 FQGTGA. The CDR3 runs to 14 residues. V lost 2 bases, J lost 8 bases, and 5 bases stayed unmatched. The CDR3 reads CASSLDGRAYEQFF. The CDR3 bases are TGTGCCAGCAGCTTAGACGGGAGGGCCTATGAGCAGTTCTTC.

The chain has TRBV6-5 and TRBJ1-3, with 9 bases aligning to TRBD1. The germline V gene encodes CDR1 MNHEY and CDR2 SVGAGI. This CDR3 is built from 14 residues. Losses at the gene ends were 6 bases for V and 4 bases for J; bases not matched to a gene: 4. CDR3 in DNA: TGTGCCAGCAGGGGACAGGGCAGGGGAAACACCATATATTTT. It encodes CASRGQGRGNTIYF.

A few counts support this clone. The chain combines TRBV5-1 with TRBJ2-7; 7 positions match TRBD2. J gave up 2 bases and V 4 bases, and 9 bases lay outside the gene matches. This CDR3 comprises 15 residues. CDR1 is SGHRS, CDR2 YFSETQ, per germline. In DNA form, the CDR3 reads TGCGCCAGCAGCCCCACAGCGGGGCACACCTACGAGCAGTACTTC. It yields the protein CASSPTAGHTYEQYF.

This clone was seen just once. CDR3 in amino acids: CASSRVSLNTEAFF. The CDR3 DNA follows: TGTGCCAGCAGCCGGGTCAGTTTGAACACTGAAGCTTTCTTT. V gene TRBV28 combines with J gene TRBJ1-1; D unresolved. The CDR3 extends over 14 amino acids. The germline V gene encodes CDR1 MDHEN and CDR2 SYDVKM. V was cut by 6 bases and J by 0 bases, with 11 bases left in between. Using reference TRBV28 and TRBJ1-1 for the parts outside the CDR3, the full variable domain is DVKVTQSSRYLVKRTGEKVFLECVQDMDHENMFWYRQDPGLGLRLIYFSYDVKMKEKGDIPEGYSVSREKKERFSLILESASTNQTSMYLCASSRVSLNTEAFFGQGTRLTVV.

This clone was picked up many times. The chain uses TRBV6-6 and TRBJ1-2; possible D gene TRBD1, 5 bases. Trimming removed 8 bases at V and 2 bases at J, with 15 bases between. Germline V gives CDR1 MNHNY, CDR2 SVGAGI (reference sequence). The CDR3 is made up of 14 amino acids. In DNA, the CDR3 is TGTGCCAGCGGGGTGCAGGGAAAGAACTATGGCTACACCTTC. Amino acid sequence: CASGVQGKNYGYTF.

Details on this clone: The same CDR3 can be traced to other DNA sequences in this sample. The chain combines TRBV5-1 with TRBJ2-3; maybe TRBD2 (6 bases). Germline V gene data show CDR1 as SGHRS and CDR2 as YFSETQ. Trimming removed 2 bases from V and 3 bases from J, with 10 bases in between. This CDR3 comprises 14 residues. The CDR3: CASSFVTSTDTQYF. CDR3 coding DNA: TGCGCCAGCAGCTTCGTGACTAGTACAGATACGCAGTATTTT.

About this clone: The same CDR3 is also encoded by other DNA sequences in this sample. The gene calls are TRBV5-1 and TRBJ2-1; weak D call: TRBD2 (6 bases). V was clipped by 0 bases and J by 8 bases, with 6 bases between them. The CDR3 contains 12 residues. CDR1 and CDR2 from the germline V gene are SGHRS and YFSETQ. CDR3 DNA: TGCGCCAGCAGCTTGGGCGGGGATGAGCAGTTCTTC. This encodes CASSLGGDEQFF.

This clone occurred once. The chain uses TRBV5-1 and TRBJ1-1; 9 nucleotides agree with TRBD1. The J segment lost 0 bases and the V segment lost 1 base, leaving 7 bases of the junction unmatched. Germline values: CDR1 SGHRS, CDR2 YFSETQ. The CDR3 consists of 17 residues. CDR3 loop: CASSLTTGGYVNTEAFF. The CDR3, as DNA: TGCGCCAGCAGCTTGACGACAGGGGGTTATGTGAACACTGAAGCTTTCTTT.

The chain joins TRBV7-8 to TRBJ2-5, with D perhaps matching TRBD1 (5 bases). Germline assignment: CDR1 SGHVS and CDR2 FQNEAQ. This CDR3 comprises 14 residues. Between the trimmed V and J ends, which lost 6 bases and 0 bases, there was a span of 11 bases. CDR3 amino acids: CASSSDRNQETQYF. The CDR3 DNA is TGTGCCAGCAGTTCAGACAGAAACCAAGAGACCCAGTACTTC. Supplemented by reference TRBV7-8 and TRBJ2-5, the full variable domain reads GAGVSQSPRYKVAKRGQDVALRCDPISGHVSLFWYQQALGQGPEFLTYFQNEAQLDKSGLPSDRFFAERPEGSVSTLKIQRTQQEDSAVYLCASSSDRNQETQYFGPGTRLLVL.

The V gene is TRBV5-5, the J gene TRBJ2-6; TRBD1 matches at 12 bases. There are 17 residues in the CDR3. Germline CDR1 reads SGHKS; CDR2 reads YYEKEE (reference sequence). The trim removed 3 bases at V and 1 base at J, leaving 2 bases unmatched. The CDR3 sequence is CASSWDRGRSGANVLTF. The CDR3 nucleotides are TGTGCCAGCAGCTGGGACAGGGGGCGTTCTGGGGCCAACGTCCTGACTTTC.

The V call is TRBV27, the J call TRBJ2-7, with 7 bases lining up with TRBD1. Germline values: CDR1 MNHEY, CDR2 SMNVEV (reference sequence). Trimming at V came to 6 bases and at J to 0 bases, leaving 2 bases not matched to a gene. CDR3 size: 13 residues. The chain's CDR3 is CASRGTDSYEQYF. CDR3 sequence (DNA): TGTGCCAGCAGAGGGACAGACTCCTACGAGCAGTACTTC.

This chain connects TRBV4-2 to TRBJ2-7; 7 nucleotides align to TRBD2. Germline values: CDR1 LGHNA, CDR2 YNFKEQ. The CDR3 length is 14 residues. Losses at the gene ends were 5 bases for V and 3 bases for J; bases not matched to a gene: 7. The CDR3 spells CASSKLATSYEQYF. The CDR3 DNA reads TGTGCCAGCAGCAAACTAGCGACCAGCTACGAGCAGTACTTC.